The 11 T cell receptor beta chains below come from one sample, sequenced in a study of cytomegalovirus exposure and HLA in healthy donors. The study ran its PCR with 60 Vbeta and 13 Jbeta primers. Generated by immunoSEQ multiplex PCR, the TCRdb table keeps only in-frame clones and is missing some. The profile shows 72,000 or so clones, 55% to 65% of them singletons. Sequences were obtained from PBMCs. All receptors derive from a woman in her forties or fifties in good health and CMV-seronegative.

The V gene is TRBV9, the J gene TRBJ1-1; D call uncertain. Trimming took 0 bases from V and 0 from J, leaving 6 bases between them. Germline loops: CDR1 SGDLS, CDR2 YYNGEE. CDR3 length equals 14 residues. CDR3 coding DNA: TGTGCCAGCAGCGTAGAATCCATGAACACTGAAGCTTTCTTT. Translation: CASSVESMNTEAFF.

This clone was recorded only once. The rearrangement joins TRBV28 to TRBJ2-1, with D possibly TRBD1 on 6 matching bases. This CDR3 has 12 amino acids. V was pared by 10 bases and J by 4 bases, with 11 bases between. The germline V gene has CDR1 MDHEN and CDR2 SYDVKM. CDR3 sequence: CATQDSYNEQFF. The CDR3 DNA reads as TGTGCCACCCAGGACAGTTACAATGAGCAGTTCTTC.

The chain is built from TRBV7-8 and TRBJ1-5; possible D gene TRBD1, 5 bases. From germline, CDR1 is SGHVS and CDR2 FQNEAQ. The CDR3 sequence is 16 residues long. Trimming pared 2 bases from V and 4 bases from J, leaving 15 bases between. The CDR3 sequence: CASSLFGAELNQPQHF. CDR3 bases: TGTGCCAGCAGCTTATTTGGGGCAGAGCTGAATCAGCCCCAGCATTTT.

This clone was counted between two and nine times. The chain has TRBV6-6 and TRBJ1-1; D is unresolved. Trimming took off 4 bases at V and 3 bases at J, with 6 bases between the two ends. In germline, CDR1 is MNHNY, CDR2 SVGAGI (reference sequence). The CDR3 has 12 amino acids. This CDR3 is CASSFTDTEAFF. As DNA, the CDR3 is TGTGCCAGCAGTTTTACAGACACTGAAGCTTTCTTT.

The chain is built from TRBV9 and TRBJ2-2, with TRBD2 matching over 8 bases. Trimming at V came to 0 bases and at J to 4 bases, leaving 5 bases not matched to a gene. CDR1 and CDR2 (germline): SGDLS, YYNGEE. This CDR3 is 16 amino acids long. CDR3 in amino acids: CASSVGSGRVTGELFF. In DNA, the CDR3 is TGTGCCAGCAGCGTAGGGTCCGGGAGGGTCACCGGGGAGCTGTTTTTT.

Worth noting for this clone: The same CDR3 arises from other DNA sequences in this sample as well. The chain is built from TRBV9 and TRBJ1-3, with 10 bases aligning to TRBD1. CDR1 SGDLS and CDR2 YYNGEE come from the germline V gene. Trimming took 2 bases from V and 4 from J; bases not matched to a gene: 0. The CDR3 is 14 residues long. The CDR3 is CASSVTGGGNTIYF. The CDR3 DNA follows: TGTGCCAGCAGCGTGACAGGGGGCGGAAACACCATATATTTT.

The V gene is TRBV4-2, the J gene TRBJ2-1, with TRBD1 matching 8 bases. Germline CDR1 LGHNA, CDR2 YNFKEQ. This CDR3 has 17 amino acids. The V segment lost 4 bases and the J segment 5 bases; nucleotides outside the gene matches: 13. The CDR3 is CASSPKGTGTGNNEQFF. The CDR3 DNA reads TGTGCCAGCAGCCCAAAAGGGACGGGGACAGGAAACAATGAGCAGTTCTTC.

This clone was seen at least ten times. The chain is built from TRBV4-2 and TRBJ1-1, with TRBD1 matching 9 bases. This CDR3 has 14 amino acids. Germline V CDR1 and CDR2: LGHNA, YNFKEQ. The J segment lost 6 bases and the V segment lost 2 bases, leaving 4 bases of the junction unmatched. CDR3 in DNA: TGTGCCAGCAGCCAACTCGACAGGGGGGCTGAAGCTTTCTTT. It yields the protein CASSQLDRGAEAFF.

The CDR3 sequence: CASSYRDFNTDTQYF. As DNA, the CDR3 is TGTGCCAGCAGTTACCGGGACTTTAACACAGATACGCAGTATTTT. The chain couples TRBV7-6 to TRBJ2-3, with a weak D call TRBD2 (6 bases). The CDR3 loop spans 15 amino acids. The germline gives CDR1 SGHVS, CDR2 FNYEAQ. The V gene lost 6 bases and the J gene lost 2 bases, with 15 bases spanning the gap. The variable domain in full, completed from reference TRBV7-6 and TRBJ2-3, reads GAGVSQSPRYKVTKRGQDVALRCDPISGHVSLYWYRQALGQGPEFLTYFNYEAQQDKSGLPNDRFSAERPEGSISTLTIQRTEQRDSAMYRCASSYRDFNTDTQYFGPGTRLTVL.

The chain uses TRBV10-3 and TRBJ2-3, with a weak D call TRBD1 (6 bases). V was pared by 6 bases and J by 1 base, with 14 bases between. The CDR3 spans 15 residues. Germline assignment: CDR1 ENHRY and CDR2 SYGVKD. The CDR3 nucleotides are TGTGCCATCAGCAGGGACACTTCCCGCACAGATACGCAGTATTTT. This sequence encodes CAISRDTSRTDTQYF.

The genes are TRBV9 and TRBJ2-2; 9 positions match TRBD2. J lost 8 bases, V lost 0 bases, and 5 bases had no gene match. Germline assignment: CDR1 SGDLS and CDR2 YYNGEE. The CDR3 has 15 amino acids. CDR3 sequence (DNA): TGTGCCAGCAGCGTAGGCAGTAGCGGGAGTGGGGAGCTGTTTTTT. Translation: CASSVGSSGSGELFF.